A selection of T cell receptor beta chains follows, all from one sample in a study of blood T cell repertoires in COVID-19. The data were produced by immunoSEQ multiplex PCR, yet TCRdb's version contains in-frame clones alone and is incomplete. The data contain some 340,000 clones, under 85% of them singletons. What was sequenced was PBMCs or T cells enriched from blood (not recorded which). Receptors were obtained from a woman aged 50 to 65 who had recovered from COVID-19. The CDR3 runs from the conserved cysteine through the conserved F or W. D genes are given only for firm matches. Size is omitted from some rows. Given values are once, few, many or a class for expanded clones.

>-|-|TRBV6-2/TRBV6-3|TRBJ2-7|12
CASSYVTSEQYF
TGTGCCAGCAGTTACGTTACTAGCGAGCAGTACTTC
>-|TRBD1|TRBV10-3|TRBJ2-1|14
CAISGRQGVNEQFF
TGTGCCATCAGCGGTAGACAGGGTGTCAATGAGCAGTTCTTC
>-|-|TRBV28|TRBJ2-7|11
CASSSPYEQYF
TGTGCCAGCAGTTCTCCCTACGAGCAGTACTTC
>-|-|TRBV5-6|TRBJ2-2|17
CASSFYEQGILVGELFF
TGTGCCAGCAGCTTTTATGAACAGGGAATTTTAGTCGGGGAGCTGTTTTTT
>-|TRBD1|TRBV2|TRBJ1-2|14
CASSTGQGSNGYTF
TGTGCCAGCAGTACGGGACAGGGGTCGAATGGCTACACCTTC
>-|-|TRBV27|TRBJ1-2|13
CASRVQVGYGYTF
TGTGCCAGCAGGGTACAGGTCGGCTATGGCTACACCTTC
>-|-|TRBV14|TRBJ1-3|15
CASSRRHLSGNTIYF
TGTGCCAGCAGCCGGCGACACCTCTCTGGAAACACCATATATTTT
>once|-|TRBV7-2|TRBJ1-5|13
CASRTTENQPQHF
TGTGCCAGCAGGACGACAGAGAATCAGCCCCAGCATTTT
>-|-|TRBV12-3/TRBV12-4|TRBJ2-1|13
CASSLGAGYEQFF
TGTGCCAGCAGTTTAGGGGCCGGTTATGAGCAGTTCTTC
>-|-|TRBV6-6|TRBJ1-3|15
CASRRQKNSGNTIYF
TGTGCCAGCAGGCGACAGAAAAACTCTGGAAACACCATATATTTT
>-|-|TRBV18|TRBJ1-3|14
CASSPSTPGNTIYF
TGTGCCAGCTCTCCTTCGACACCCGGAAACACCATATATTTT
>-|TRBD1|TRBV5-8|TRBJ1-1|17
CASSLEGQGARALGAFF
TGTGCCAGCAGCTTGGAAGGACAGGGGGCAAGGGCGTTAGGAGCTTTCTTT
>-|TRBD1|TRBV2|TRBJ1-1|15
CASSTTQGANTEAFF
TGTGCCAGCAGTACGACCCAGGGGGCAAACACTGAAGCTTTCTTT
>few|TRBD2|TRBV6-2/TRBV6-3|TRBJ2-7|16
CASSSILAGDGYEQYF
TGTGCCAGCAGTTCAATACTAGCGGGAGATGGCTACGAGCAGTACTTC
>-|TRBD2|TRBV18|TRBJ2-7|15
CASSTAGGQGYEQYF
TGTGCCAGCTCAACAGCGGGGGGGCAAGGCTACGAGCAGTACTTC
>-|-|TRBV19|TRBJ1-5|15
CASSMSRGSNQPQHF
TGTGCCAGTAGTATGTCTAGGGGGAGCAATCAGCCCCAGCATTTT
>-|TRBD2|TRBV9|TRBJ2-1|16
CASSTRLAGGLNEQFF
TGTGCCAGCAGCACCCGACTAGCGGGGGGGCTGAATGAGCAGTTCTTC
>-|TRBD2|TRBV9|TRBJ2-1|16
CASSPTSVSSYNEQFF
TGTGCCAGCAGCCCGACTAGCGTTAGCTCCTACAATGAGCAGTTCTTC
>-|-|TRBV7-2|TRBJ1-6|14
CASSLERHRHSLHF
TGTGCCAGCAGCTTAGAACGACACCGGCATTCCCTCCACTTT
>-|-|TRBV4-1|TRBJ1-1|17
CASSQDRYRQPNTEAFF
TGCGCCAGCAGCCAAGATCGGTATAGACAGCCGAACACTGAAGCTTTCTTT
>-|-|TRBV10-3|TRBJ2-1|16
CAISDQGRSLYNEQFF
TGTGCCATCAGTGATCAGGGCAGAAGTTTATACAATGAGCAGTTCTTC
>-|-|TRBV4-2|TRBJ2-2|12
CASSQATGELFF
TGTGCCAGCAGCCAAGCTACCGGGGAGCTGTTTTTT
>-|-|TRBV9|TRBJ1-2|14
CASSRELKGYGYTF
TGTGCCAGCTCCAGGGAACTGAAAGGCTATGGCTACACCTTC
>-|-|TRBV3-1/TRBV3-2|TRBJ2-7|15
CASSLLARGVHEQYF
TGTGCCAGCAGCCTTCTAGCGAGAGGTGTCCACGAGCAGTACTTC
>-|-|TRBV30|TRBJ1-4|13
CAWTAGSDEKLFF
TGTGCCTGGACCGCCGGGAGTGATGAAAAACTGTTTTTT
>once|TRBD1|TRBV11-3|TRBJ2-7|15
CASSPDPGQGGEQYF
TGTGCCAGCAGCCCGGACCCCGGACAGGGCGGCGAGCAGTACTTC
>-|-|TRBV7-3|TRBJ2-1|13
CASSTAGGLDQFF
TGTGCCAGCAGTACGGCCGGGGGACTGGATCAGTTCTTC
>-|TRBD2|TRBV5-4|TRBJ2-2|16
CASSLRGRVNSGELFF
TGTGCCAGCAGCCTGCGCGGGAGGGTGAATTCCGGGGAGCTGTTTTTT
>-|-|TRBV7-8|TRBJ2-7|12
CASSPGGYEQYF
TGTGCCAGCAGCCCAGGTGGGTACGAGCAGTACTTC
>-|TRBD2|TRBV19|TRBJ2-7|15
CASSLYSGLLYEQYF
TGTGCCAGTAGCCTATATAGCGGGCTTCTCTACGAGCAGTACTTC
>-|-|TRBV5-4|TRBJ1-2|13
CASSMTDFYGYTF
TGTGCCAGCAGCATGACAGATTTCTATGGCTACACCTTC
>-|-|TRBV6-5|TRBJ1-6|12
CASSSYPGPLHF
TGTGCCAGCAGTTCGTATCCCGGGCCCCTCCACTTT
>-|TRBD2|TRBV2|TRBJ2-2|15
CASTGLAGGTGELFF
TGTGCCAGCACTGGACTAGCGGGGGGAACCGGGGAGCTGTTTTTT
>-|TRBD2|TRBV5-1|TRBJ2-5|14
CASSTSGRRETQYF
TGCGCCAGCAGTACTAGCGGGAGAAGAGAGACCCAGTACTTC
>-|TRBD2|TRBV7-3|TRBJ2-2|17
CASSLTASGSGSGELFF
TGTGCCAGCAGCTTAACGGCTAGCGGGAGTGGTTCCGGGGAGCTGTTTTTT
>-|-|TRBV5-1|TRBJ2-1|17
CASSQFSGQGAYNEQFF
TGCGCCAGCAGCCAATTCTCCGGGCAGGGTGCCTACAATGAGCAGTTCTTC
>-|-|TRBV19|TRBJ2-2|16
CASSTTGPGRTGELFF
TGTGCCAGTAGTACAACAGGGCCTGGTCGCACCGGGGAGCTGTTTTTT
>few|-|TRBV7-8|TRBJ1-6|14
CASSLLEGGSPLHF
TGTGCCAGCAGCTTACTAGAGGGTGGTTCACCCCTCCACTTT
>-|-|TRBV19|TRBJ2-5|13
CASSRGGEGTQYF
TGTGCCAGTAGTCGCGGCGGGGAAGGGACCCAGTACTTC
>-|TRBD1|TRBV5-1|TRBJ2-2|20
CASSPRGTGGGNPNTGELFF
TGCGCCAGCAGCCCCCGAGGGACAGGGGGAGGGAACCCGAACACCGGGGAGCTGTTTTTT
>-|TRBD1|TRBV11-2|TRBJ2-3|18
CASSSGQGGGRRTDTQYF
TGTGCCAGCAGTTCCGGACAGGGTGGGGGACGCCGCACAGATACGCAGTATTTT
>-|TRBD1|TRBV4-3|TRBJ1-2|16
CASSQEDRGIGYGYTF
TGCGCCAGCAGCCAAGAAGACAGGGGGATAGGCTATGGCTACACCTTC
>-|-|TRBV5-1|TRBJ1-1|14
CASSVNRANTEAFF
TGCGCCAGCAGCGTAAACAGGGCGAACACTGAAGCTTTCTTT
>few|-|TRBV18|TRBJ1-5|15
CASSPAAAANQPQHF
TGTGCCAGCTCACCGGCTGCGGCCGCCAATCAGCCCCAGCATTTT
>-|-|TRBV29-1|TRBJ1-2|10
CSVGEPGYTF
TGCAGCGTCGGAGAACCTGGCTACACCTTC
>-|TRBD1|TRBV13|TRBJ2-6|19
CASSPRAGTGGSGANVLTF
TGTGCCAGCAGCCCCCGCGCCGGGACAGGGGGGTCCGGGGCCAACGTCCTGACTTTC
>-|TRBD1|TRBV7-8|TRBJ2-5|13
CASSNRGQETQYF
TGTGCCAGCAGCAACAGGGGGCAGGAGACCCAGTACTTC
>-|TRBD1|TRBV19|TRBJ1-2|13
CASTPGQNYGYTF
TGTGCCAGTACCCCGGGACAGAACTATGGCTACACCTTC
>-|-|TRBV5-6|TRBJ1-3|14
CASSARGSGNTIYF
TGTGCCAGCAGTGCCCGGGGTTCGGGAAACACCATATATTTT